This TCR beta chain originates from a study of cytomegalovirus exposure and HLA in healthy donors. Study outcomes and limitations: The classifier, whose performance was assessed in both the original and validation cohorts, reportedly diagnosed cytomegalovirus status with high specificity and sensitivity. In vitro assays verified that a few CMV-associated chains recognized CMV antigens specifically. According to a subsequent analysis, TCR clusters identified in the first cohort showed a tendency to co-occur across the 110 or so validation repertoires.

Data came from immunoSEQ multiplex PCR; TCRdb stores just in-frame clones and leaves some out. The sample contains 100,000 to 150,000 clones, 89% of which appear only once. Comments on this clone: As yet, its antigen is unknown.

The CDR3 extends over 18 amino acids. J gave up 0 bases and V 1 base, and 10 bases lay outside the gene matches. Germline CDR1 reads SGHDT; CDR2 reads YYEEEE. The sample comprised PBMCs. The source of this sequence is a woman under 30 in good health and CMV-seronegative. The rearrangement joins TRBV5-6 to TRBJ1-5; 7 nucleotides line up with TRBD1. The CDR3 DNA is TGTGCCAGCAGCTTGAGGGGGCCGACTACCTATAGCAATCAGCCCCAGCATTTT. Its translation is CASSLRGPTTYSNQPQHF.